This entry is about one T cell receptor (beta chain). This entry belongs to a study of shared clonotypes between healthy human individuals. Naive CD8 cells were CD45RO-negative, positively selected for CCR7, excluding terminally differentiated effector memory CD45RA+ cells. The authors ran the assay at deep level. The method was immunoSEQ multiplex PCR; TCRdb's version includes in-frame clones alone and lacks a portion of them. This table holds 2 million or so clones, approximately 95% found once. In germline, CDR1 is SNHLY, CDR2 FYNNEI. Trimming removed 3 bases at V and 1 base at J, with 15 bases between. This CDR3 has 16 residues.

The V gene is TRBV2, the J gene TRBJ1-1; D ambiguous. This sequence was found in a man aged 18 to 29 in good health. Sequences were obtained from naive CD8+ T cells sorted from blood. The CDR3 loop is CASSDPSDSTNTEAFF. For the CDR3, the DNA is TGTGCCAGCAGTGACCCCTCGGACTCTACGAACACTGAAGCTTTCTTT.